A single sample gave rise to the 11 T cell receptor beta chains below, sequenced in a study of T cells in Graves' hyperthyroidism and ophthalmopathy. RNA transcripts provided the source from which TCR beta CDR3 regions were amplified. HTBI primers were employed in a first-round RT-PCR of the TCR CDR3. TCRdb re-analysed the multiplex PCR reads in MiXCR, keeping a single row per CDR3 protein. This table holds over 650,000 distinct CDR3 sequences, roughly 15% found once. The material sequenced was blood. The receptors come from a man aged 18 to 30 with Graves' hyperthyroidism.

This clonotype was seen at least ten times. The chain joins TRBV12-3 or TRBV12-4 to TRBJ2-1, with 9 bases identical to TRBD2. V shed 6 bases and J 2 bases; nucleotides not matched to a gene: 8. The CDR3 runs to 16 residues. This CDR3 reads CASSHQRTSAYNEQFF. CDR3 in DNA: TGTGCCAGCAGCCATCAGAGGACTAGCGCCTACAATGAGCAGTTCTTC.

The CDR3 is CASSFGGGAFF. DNA of the CDR3: TGTGCCAGCAGCTTCGGAGGTGGCGCTTTCTTT. V usage is TRBV7-2 and J usage is TRBJ1-1, with unresolved D. Germline V gene sequence: CDR1 SGHTA, CDR2 FQGNSA. V shed 3 bases and J shed 11 bases, with 10 bases lying between them. The CDR3 sequence is 11 residues long.

The chain recombines TRBV7-9 with TRBJ2-7; maybe TRBD1 (6 bases). Germline V CDR1 and CDR2: SEHNR, FQNEAQ (reference sequence). The V gene lost 3 bases and the J gene lost 1 base, with 22 bases spanning the gap. The CDR3 loop spans 18 amino acids. CDR3: CASSFYPNDRISSYEQYF. The CDR3 DNA sequence: TGTGCCAGCAGCTTTTATCCGAATGACAGGATATCGTCCTACGAGCAGTACTTC.

CDR3 sequence (DNA): TGCGCCAGTCGACAGGTCTCTGGAAACACCATATATTTT. Translation: CASRQVSGNTIYF. The chain combines TRBV5-1 with TRBJ1-3, with D perhaps TRBD1 (6 bases). The CDR3 covers 13 residues. Germline V gives CDR1 SGHRS, CDR2 YFSETQ. Trimming took 8 bases from V and 0 from J, leaving 9 bases between them.

This clonotype was seen repeatedly, ten times or more. The chain recombines TRBV3-1 with TRBJ1-1; D is unresolved. Germline V gene data show CDR1 as LGHDT and CDR2 as YNNKEL (reference sequence). The CDR3 is made up of 13 amino acids. The V and J ends lost 6 bases and 3 bases respectively, with 11 bases between them. CDR3 nucleotides: TGTGCCAGCAGGCGGTTCCAGTACACTGAAGCTTTCTTT. Its protein is CASRRFQYTEAFF. Full variable domain (rest looked up from reference TRBV3-1 and TRBJ1-1): DTAVSQTPKYLVTQMGNDKSIKCEQNLGHDTMYWYKQDSKKFLKIMFSYNNKELIINETVPNRFSPKSPDKAHLNLHINSLELGDSAVYFCASRRFQYTEAFFGQGTRLTVV.

The chain links TRBV24-1 to TRBJ2-3; 8 bases match TRBD2. The trim removed 3 bases at V and 3 bases at J, leaving 4 bases unmatched. The germline CDR1 and CDR2 sequences are KGHDR and SFDVKD. CDR3 length: 15 amino acids. In DNA, the CDR3 is TGTGCCACCAGTGATCAGCGGGAGTTGACAGATACGCAGTATTTT. Encoded protein: CATSDQRELTDTQYF.

This clonotype showed up just a few times. The CDR3, as DNA: TGTGCCAGCAGCGTAGTTCCCCGCGAATCCGCGCAGTATTTT. This translates into CASSVVPRESAQYF. The chain has TRBV9 and TRBJ2-3; the D is unclear. V was cut by 0 bases and J by 10 bases, with 15 bases left in between. CDR1 is SGDLS, CDR2 YYNGEE, per germline. This CDR3 comprises 14 residues. Complete variable domain (other parts from reference TRBV9 and TRBJ2-3): DSGVTQTPKHLITATGQRVTLRCSPRSGDLSVYWYQQSLDQGLQFLIQYYNGEERAKGNILERFSAQQFPDLHSELNLSSLELGDSALYFCASSVVPRESAQYFGPGTRLTVL.

The chain employs TRBV5-1 and TRBJ2-2; D remains ambiguous. CDR1 and CDR2 from the germline V gene are SGHRS and YFSETQ. V was clipped by 2 bases and J by 5 bases, with 10 bases between them. CDR3 length: 14 residues. The CDR3 DNA is TGCGCCAGCAGCTTCAGCCTGGGGACCGGGGAGCTGTTTTTT. Translation gives CASSFSLGTGELFF.

As concerns this clonotype: The junction and the germline gene differ at one end; a read error may be behind it. This rearrangement joins TRBV2 to TRBJ2-7, with D possibly called TRBD1 or TRBD2 (5 bases each). Germline CDR1 reads SNHLY; CDR2 reads FYNNEI. The CDR3 is 12 residues long. CDR3 DNA sequence: TGTGTCAGCGGTAGACAGTTCTACGAGCAGTACTTC. It is translated as CVSGRQFYEQYF.

The table lists this clonotype with a few counts. The genes are TRBV7-9 and TRBJ2-7; 10 bases align to TRBD2. V shed 2 bases and J 7 bases; nucleotides not matched to a gene: 5. Germline-derived CDR1 and CDR2 are SEHNR and FQNEAQ (reference sequence). CDR3 size: 14 residues. The CDR3 coding sequence is TGTGCCAGCAGCTTAAGCGGGAGGGCCACGGAGCAGTACTTC. The encoded protein is CASSLSGRATEQYF.

This clonotype was counted a single time. This chain uses TRBV15 with TRBJ1-4; maybe TRBD1 (5 bases). Between the trimmed V and J ends, which lost 2 bases and 3 bases, there was a span of 7 bases. Germline CDR1 is LNHNV and CDR2 is YYDKDF (reference sequence). CDR3 length: 14 amino acids. CDR3 loop: CATSRMTANEKLFF. The DNA of the CDR3 is TGTGCCACCAGCAGAATGACAGCTAATGAAAAACTGTTTTTT.